The rows below give T cell receptor beta chains drawn from one sample of a study of post-analysis software for immune sequencing data. One entry per CDR3 protein results from TCRdb running MiXCR on the PCR reads. The repertoire has hundreds of thousands of distinct CDR3 sequences, about 32% of them found once; the top ten carry 0.55% to 0.65%. The sample taken for sequencing was blood. The receptors derive from a girl aged 5-17 years with multiple sclerosis. Each CDR3 is given with its conserved first and last residue. D genes are given only for firm matches. Expanded clones are given a class, and other clones once, few, many or no size at all.

NA	TRBJ2-7	TRBV20-1	few	CSARAQGGYEQYF	TGCAGTGCTAGAGCCCAGGGGGGGTACGAGCAGTACTTC
TRBD2	TRBJ2-5	TRBV28	NA	CASSLFGLAKETQYF	TGTGCCAGCAGTTTGTTTGGACTAGCGAAAGAGACCCAGTACTTC
NA	TRBJ1-1	TRBV20-1	few	CSLTGGTEAFF	TGCAGTCTCACCGGGGGCACTGAAGCTTTCTTT
TRBD1	TRBJ2-7	TRBV20-1	NA	CSARGGQGPLNEQYF	TGCAGTGCTCGGGGCGGACAGGGTCCCCTGAATGAGCAGTACTTC
NA	TRBJ1-6	TRBV12-3/TRBV12-4	few	CASSFVSSYNSPLHF	TGTGCCAGCAGTTTTGTGAGCTCCTATAATTCACCCCTCCACTTT
TRBD1	TRBJ2-1	TRBV20-1	NA	CSAYDRGPKHEQFF	TGCAGTGCTTACGACAGGGGGCCCAAGCATGAGCAGTTCTTC
NA	TRBJ1-2	TRBV20-1	NA	CSARDPFTRGDYGYTF	TGCAGTGCTAGAGACCCTTTCACCCGGGGGGACTATGGCTACACCTTC
NA	TRBJ2-7	TRBV29-1	once	CSAGTGCGAYEQYF	TGCAGCGCTGGAACAGGGTGTGGTGCCTACGAGCAGTACTTC
NA	TRBJ1-6	TRBV6-4	few	CASSESHNSPLHF	TGTGCCAGCAGTGAAAGCCATAATTCACCCCTCCACTTT
NA	TRBJ2-3	TRBV6-5	few	CASSPTRTGTDTQYF	TGTGCCAGCAGCCCGACTAGAACGGGCACAGATACGCAGTATTTT
NA	TRBJ1-1	TRBV18	NA	CASSPLFVGENTEAFF	TGTGCCAGCTCACCACTCTTCGTAGGGGAGAACACTGAAGCTTTCTTT
NA	TRBJ1-2	TRBV5-1	NA	CASSLDGGLGYGYTF	TGCGCCAGCAGCTTGGATGGGGGCCTCGGCTATGGCTACACCTTC
NA	TRBJ2-5	TRBV4-3	NA	CASSCTSGIGGTQYF	TGCGCCAGCAGCTGTACCTCCGGGATTGGGGGGACCCAGTACTTC
TRBD2	TRBJ2-7	TRBV6-2/TRBV6-3	many	CASRPSGGPYEQYF	TGTGCCAGCAGGCCTAGCGGGGGACCCTACGAGCAGTACTTC
TRBD2	TRBJ2-5	TRBV7-2	NA	CASSLRGLAGQETQYF	TGTGCCAGCAGCTTAAGAGGACTAGCGGGACAAGAGACCCAGTACTTC
TRBD1	TRBJ1-6	TRBV10-3	NA	CASDSNTGEALHF	TGTGCCTCGGACTCTAATACAGGGGAGGCCCTCCACTTT
TRBD1	TRBJ1-2	TRBV3-1	NA	CASSQYTGGGGYTF	TGTGCCAGCAGCCAATATACAGGGGGCGGTGGCTACACCTTC
NA	TRBJ2-1	TRBV29-1	NA	CCVALGTDRNEQFF	TGCTGCGTTGCCCTCGGGACCGACAGAAATGAGCAGTTCTTC
TRBD1	TRBJ2-5	TRBV6-5	NA	CASSYSRAVGQGSMKTQYF	TGTGCCAGCAGTTACTCCCGGGCCGTGGGACAGGGCTCCATGAAGACCCAGTACTTC
NA	TRBJ2-1	TRBV28	NA	CASSSPRETGYNGQFF	TGTGCCAGCAGTTCCCCCAGGGAAACCGGCTACAATGGGCAGTTCTTC
NA	TRBJ2-7	TRBV7-2	NA	CASSFVLSYEQYF	TGTGCCAGCAGCTTCGTCCTCTCCTACGAGCAGTACTTC
NA	TRBJ1-6	TRBV9	few	CASSLGVTYNSPLHF	TGTGCCAGCAGCCTGGGGGTTACCTATAATTCACCCCTCCACTTT
TRBD2	TRBJ2-5	TRBV7-2	few	CASSPQRTGGGEQYF	TGTGCCAGCAGCCCACAACGGACGGGGGGAGGAGAGCAGTACTTC
NA	TRBJ1-2	TRBV27	NA	CAVSRDGTNYGYTF	TGTGCCGTGTCTCGGGACGGCACTAACTATGGCTACACCTTC
NA	TRBJ2-1	TRBV29-1	NA	CSVDGSWDEQFF	TGCAGCGTTGATGGTAGCTGGGATGAGCAGTTCTTC
TRBD1	TRBJ2-6	TRBV3-1	NA	CASSPGTGVAGANVLTF	TGTGCCAGCAGTCCCGGGACAGGGGTTGCAGGGGCCAACGTCCTGACTTTC
TRBD2	TRBJ2-1	TRBV6-5	many	CASSYSGSSYNEQFF	TGTGCCAGCAGTTATAGCGGGAGCTCCTACAATGAGCAGTTCTTC